The rows below give T cell receptor beta chains drawn from one sample of a study of blood T cell repertoires in COVID-19. This table comes from immunoSEQ multiplex PCR, and its TCRdb copy is limited to in-frame clones, with some not included. The sample records a few hundred thousand clones, 70% to 90% being singletons. Source material: PBMCs or T cells enriched from blood (not recorded which). The source is a woman in her 50s who had been exposed to COVID-19. Both conserved end residues are part of each CDR3. Each record gives: J gene, V gene, D gene, clone size, CDR3 length, CDR3 protein, CDR3 DNA. A D gene is named only where the DNA matches it firmly. Rows give clone size only sometimes, using once, few, many, or a class for an expanded clone.

TRBJ2-1,TRBV2,NA,NA,13,CASRKRRDNEQFF,TGTGCCAGCAGAAAGCGGAGAGACAATGAGCAGTTCTTC
TRBJ2-5,TRBV6-5,NA,once,14,CASSTWDSPETQYF,TGTGCCAGCAGTACTTGGGACTCTCCAGAGACCCAGTACTTC
TRBJ2-4,TRBV2,NA,NA,15,CASSGQSLAKNIQYF,TGTGCCAGCAGTGGACAGTCACTAGCCAAAAACATTCAGTACTTC
TRBJ1-1,TRBV15,NA,NA,13,CATSREQNTEAFF,TGTGCCACCAGCAGAGAACAGAACACTGAAGCTTTCTTT
TRBJ1-5,TRBV2,NA,NA,13,CASRGRGNQPQHF,TGTGCCAGCAGGGGCAGGGGTAATCAGCCCCAGCATTTT
TRBJ2-7,TRBV28,NA,NA,15,CASSPGSLGGSEQYF,TGTGCCAGCAGCCCCGGGTCCCTCGGAGGGAGCGAGCAGTACTTC
TRBJ1-5,TRBV7-2,NA,few,13,CASNQGRNQPQHF,TGTGCCAGCAACCAGGGCCGGAATCAGCCCCAGCATTTT
TRBJ2-3,TRBV7-9,TRBD2,NA,15,CASSLTGLAGGTQYF,TGTGCCAGCAGCTTAACGGGACTAGCGGGGGGTACGCAGTATTTT
TRBJ1-5,TRBV7-2,NA,NA,16,CASSSYSLTQNQPQHF,TGTGCCAGCAGCTCTTACAGTCTAACCCAGAATCAGCCCCAGCATTTT
TRBJ2-3,TRBV10-1,TRBD2,few,15,CASSENGGSTDTQYF,TGCGCCAGCAGTGAGAACGGGGGGAGCACAGATACGCAGTATTTT
TRBJ2-1,TRBV7-6,TRBD2,NA,15,CASSTIAGAGNEQFF,TGTGCCAGCAGCACCATAGCGGGGGCGGGCAATGAGCAGTTCTTC
TRBJ1-1,TRBV21-1,NA,NA,16,CASSKDRGQGSTEAFF,TGTGCCAGCAGCAAAGACCGGGGACAGGGGAGCACTGAAGCTTTCTTT
TRBJ2-7,TRBV11-2,NA,many,15,CASNRLAQGSIEQYF,TGTGCCAGCAACCGATTGGCGCAGGGATCTATCGAGCAGTACTTC
TRBJ1-4,TRBV7-9,TRBD1,NA,13,CASSLEQGGKLFF,TGTGCCAGCAGCTTAGAGCAGGGGGGAAAACTGTTTTTT
TRBJ1-1,TRBV6-5,NA,NA,14,CASSYRGGFIEAFF,TGTGCCAGCAGTTACCGGGGGGGGTTCATTGAAGCTTTCTTT
TRBJ1-4,TRBV7-9,NA,NA,13,CASSSLYTEKLFF,TGTGCCAGCAGCTCCTTATACACAGAAAAACTGTTTTTT
TRBJ2-4,TRBV11-2,NA,NA,14,CASSLDRRENIQYF,TGTGCCAGCAGCTTAGATCGAAGAGAAAACATTCAGTACTTC
TRBJ1-4,TRBV4-3,TRBD1,once,17,CASSQEPYGTGDEKLFF,TGCGCCAGCAGCCAAGAACCTTACGGGACAGGGGATGAAAAACTGTTTTTT
TRBJ1-2,TRBV15,TRBD1,NA,17,CATSSNLPGQGKKGYTF,TGTGCCACCAGCAGCAACCTCCCGGGACAGGGGAAGAAAGGCTACACCTTC
TRBJ1-4,TRBV11-2,NA,once,18,CASSSEGRSPEHNEKLFF,TGTGCCAGCAGCTCCGAGGGCCGCTCTCCAGAACATAATGAAAAACTGTTTTTT
TRBJ1-5,TRBV7-9,NA,NA,12,CASSLDYQPQHF,TGTGCCAGCAGCTTGGACTATCAGCCCCAGCATTTT
TRBJ1-3,TRBV7-3,NA,NA,14,CASSPGATANTIYF,TGTGCCAGCAGCCCAGGGGCCACAGCTAACACCATATATTTT
TRBJ2-1,TRBV19,NA,NA,17,CASSRVGHHLSYNEQFF,TGTGCCAGTAGCCGCGTCGGACACCACTTATCTTACAATGAGCAGTTCTTC
TRBJ1-1,TRBV15,NA,NA,13,CATSRVAGGEAFF,TGTGCCACCAGCAGAGTTGCGGGAGGAGAAGCTTTCTTT
TRBJ1-3,TRBV18,TRBD1,NA,18,CASSPIRTGESPGNTIYF,TGTGCCAGCTCACCAATACGGACAGGGGAAAGCCCTGGAAACACCATATATTTT
TRBJ1-2,TRBV19,NA,NA,15,CASSPPGGGYDGYTF,TGTGCCAGTAGTCCTCCGGGAGGCGGCTACGATGGCTACACCTTC
TRBJ1-6,TRBV4-1,NA,NA,17,CASSQDSGSSYNSPLHF,TGCGCCAGCAGCCAAGATTCCGGGAGCTCCTATAATTCACCCCTCCACTTT
TRBJ1-2,TRBV15,NA,NA,15,CATSVGTLANYGYTF,TGTGCCACCAGCGTCGGGACACTAGCTAACTATGGCTACACCTTC